These 19 T cell receptor beta chains originate from one sample sequenced in a study of blood T cell repertoires in COVID-19. Produced via immunoSEQ multiplex PCR; TCRdb's table is partial and in-frame only. The sample carries about 90,000 clones, about 86% recorded once. The source material was peripheral blood. These receptors all stem from an elderly man with active or convalescent COVID-19.

The V gene is TRBV19, the J gene TRBJ2-7, with D unclear. This CDR3 has 11 amino acids. Trimming left V 7 bases short and J 3 bases short, with 7 bases between. The germline V gene encodes CDR1 LNHDA and CDR2 SQIVND (reference sequence). The CDR3 protein is CASTSGYEQYF. CDR3 coding DNA: TGTGCCAGTACTTCCGGCTACGAGCAGTACTTC.

V usage is TRBV5-1 and J usage is TRBJ2-3; 7 nucleotides agree with TRBD1. V lost 4 bases, J lost 2 bases, and 4 bases stayed unmatched. Germline V gene lookup returns CDR1 SGHRS and CDR2 YFSETQ. The CDR3 sequence is 14 residues long. CDR3 coding DNA: TGCGCCAGCAGCAAGGACAGGATCACAGATACGCAGTATTTT. Translated, it gives CASSKDRITDTQYF.

This chain uses TRBV7-2 with TRBJ2-2; 7 bases match TRBD2. The CDR3 spans 14 residues. Trimming took 5 bases from V and 2 from J; bases not matched to a gene: 2. CDR1 SGHTA and CDR2 FQGNSA come from the germline V gene. As DNA, the CDR3 is TGTGCCAGCAGCCGGGAGGTAAACACCGGGGAGCTGTTTTTT. This codes for CASSREVNTGELFF.

The V call is TRBV6-2 or TRBV6-3, the J call TRBJ2-4; D is perhaps TRBD1 (7 bases). This CDR3 has 17 residues. CDR1 is MNHEY, CDR2 SVGEGT, per germline. The ends were cut back, 2 bases at V and 1 base at J, with 15 bases in the middle. The CDR3 is CASSYIGRGAAKNIQYF. The CDR3 coding sequence is TGTGCCAGCAGTTACATAGGCAGGGGGGCGGCCAAAAACATTCAGTACTTC.

The V gene is TRBV4-3, the J gene TRBJ2-1; D is possibly TRBD2 (6 bases). The CDR3 has 15 residues. V lost 1 base and J lost 4, with 11 bases in between. Germline lookup yields CDR1 LGHNA and CDR2 YSLEER. CDR3 in amino acids: CASSQGGDSYNEQFF. CDR3 in DNA: TGCGCCAGCAGCCAAGGAGGGGACTCTTACAATGAGCAGTTCTTC.

The CDR3 DNA sequence: TGTGCCAGCAGCGTTAGCGGGAGCGGGGAGACCCAGTACTTC. This codes for CASSVSGSGETQYF. The rearrangement joins TRBV9 to TRBJ2-5, with 9 nucleotides matching TRBD2. The V gene's germline CDR1 is SGDLS and CDR2 YYNGEE. The CDR3 is made up of 14 amino acids. The V and J ends lost 2 bases and 5 bases, in that order; junction bases with no gene match: 4.

The J gene is TRBJ1-2, the V gene TRBV9; TRBD1 matches 11 bases. Per germline, CDR1 SGDLS and CDR2 YYNGEE. V lost 2 bases to trimming and J lost 7 bases; unmatched junction nucleotides: 7. This CDR3 contains 15 residues. The CDR3 DNA is TGTGCCAGCAGCGTCCGGGACAGGGGGTCCGTTGGCTACACCTTC. It encodes CASSVRDRGSVGYTF.

The chain joins TRBV4-2 to TRBJ2-2; no firm D call. CDR1 is LGHNA, CDR2 YNFKEQ, per germline. V was pared by 4 bases and J by 0 bases, with 12 bases between. The CDR3 loop spans 16 amino acids. The CDR3 nucleotides read TGTGCCAGCAGCCCCAAGAGTCCCGCGAACACCGGGGAGCTGTTTTTT. This encodes CASSPKSPANTGELFF.

The chain couples TRBV11-2 to TRBJ2-1; D not certain. Germline V gives CDR1 SGHAT, CDR2 FQNNGV. The germline V and J ends were trimmed by 3 bases and 4 bases, with 10 bases remaining between them. This CDR3 has 14 amino acids. CDR3: CASSLERRYNEQFF. For the CDR3, the DNA is TGTGCCAGCAGCTTGGAACGGAGATACAATGAGCAGTTCTTC.

V is TRBV7-9 and J is TRBJ2-1; 12 nucleotides align to TRBD2. CDR1 and CDR2 from the germline V gene are SEHNR and FQNEAQ (reference sequence). Losses at the gene ends were 4 bases for V and 9 bases for J; bases not matched to a gene: 7. This CDR3 region has 15 residues. CDR3 in amino acids: CASSSYLAGGPEQFF. The CDR3 DNA is TGTGCCAGCAGCTCTTATCTAGCGGGAGGGCCTGAGCAGTTCTTC. Using reference TRBV7-9 and TRBJ2-1 for the parts outside the CDR3, the full variable domain is DTGVSQNPRHKITKRGQNVTFRCDPISEHNRLYWYRQTLGQGPEFLTYFQNEAQLEKSRLLSDRFSAERPKGSFSTLEIQRTEQGDSAMYLCASSSYLAGGPEQFFGPGTRLTVL.

The V gene is TRBV30, the J gene TRBJ1-5; D not resolved. Trimming shortened V by 2 bases and J by 3 bases, and 8 bases separated the two germline ends. The CDR3 has 13 residues. Germline lookup yields CDR1 GTSNPN and CDR2 SVGIG (reference sequence). CDR3 DNA: TGTGCCTGGAGTCACAGAATCAATCAGCCCCAGCATTTT. Translated: CAWSHRINQPQHF.

The J gene is TRBJ2-1, the V gene TRBV19; 12 bases fit TRBD2. This CDR3 has 17 amino acids. V gave up 3 bases and J gave up 6 bases; unmatched junction bases: 9. The germline CDR1 and CDR2 sequences are LNHDA and SQIVND (reference sequence). The CDR3 nucleotides are TGTGCCAGTAGTATTACCCACCTAGCGGGAGGGCGCAATGAGCAGTTCTTC. This codes for CASSITHLAGGRNEQFF. Variable domain in full (rest from reference TRBV19 and TRBJ2-1): DGGITQSPKYLFRKEGQNVTLSCEQNLNHDAMYWYRQDPGQGLRLIYYSQIVNDFQKGDIAEGYSVSREKKESFPLTVTSAQKNPTAFYLCASSITHLAGGRNEQFFGPGTRLTVL.

The J gene is TRBJ1-2, the V gene TRBV3-1 (or the pseudogene TRBV3-2), with 7 nucleotides matching TRBD1. The CDR3 has 15 amino acids. With V trimmed by 3 bases and J by 8 bases, 12 bases remained unmatched. Germline-derived CDR1 and CDR2 are LGHDT and YNNKEL (reference sequence). CDR3 loop: CASSHRGGGNAGYTF. The CDR3 DNA follows: TGTGCCAGCAGCCACCGAGGGGGCGGGAATGCCGGCTACACCTTC.

The DNA for the CDR3 is TGCGCCAGCAGACCCGCCAACACCCGACTAGCGGACCCAGGAACGCAGTATTTT. This gives the protein CASRPANTRLADPGTQYF. This chain joins TRBV4-3 and TRBJ2-3, with 9 bases that match TRBD2. This CDR3 contains 18 residues. Trimming took 6 bases from V and 9 from J; bases not matched to a gene: 22. CDR1 is LGHNA, CDR2 YSLEER, per germline.

This chain links TRBV6-1 with TRBJ1-5; 9 bases are shared with TRBD1. The V gene's germline CDR1 is MNHNS and CDR2 SASEGT. The V gene end was trimmed by 3 bases and the J gene end by 8 bases; junction bases not matched to a gene: 14. This CDR3 has 17 amino acids. This CDR3 reads CASSEERTQGALEPQHF. CDR3 DNA: TGTGCCAGCAGTGAGGAAAGAACACAGGGGGCTTTGGAGCCCCAGCATTTT.

J is TRBJ2-3 and V is TRBV4-1; 12 nucleotides line up with TRBD2. Trimming at V came to 1 base and at J to 5 bases, leaving 7 bases not matched to a gene. CDR1 is MGHRA, CDR2 YSYEKL, per germline. This CDR3 comprises 17 residues. The CDR3 loop reads CASSQVPSGRAEDTQYF. The CDR3 nucleotides are TGCGCCAGCAGCCAAGTTCCTAGCGGGAGGGCCGAAGATACGCAGTATTTT.

V gene TRBV27 combines with J gene TRBJ1-2; D may be TRBD1 (5 bases). V was shortened by 2 bases and J by 4 bases, with 20 bases between the two germline ends. Germline CDR1 is MNHEY and CDR2 is SMNVEV (reference sequence). The CDR3 totals 17 residues. CDR3 DNA: TGTGCCAGCAGTTTAAGGGTGGCGGGGGAACAACGCTATGGCTACACCTTC. This gives the protein CASSLRVAGEQRYGYTF.

This clone was seen just once. This rearrangement joins TRBV29-1 to TRBJ2-5, with D possibly TRBD2 on 6 matching bases. CDR3 size: 15 residues. The germline V gene has CDR1 SQVTM and CDR2 ANQGSEA. Trimming stripped 0 bases from V and 5 bases from J, with 16 bases between. CDR3 region: CSVEERREGRETQYF. For the CDR3, the DNA is TGCAGCGTTGAAGAGCGGCGGGAAGGGCGGGAGACCCAGTACTTC.

The chain has TRBV12-3 or TRBV12-4 and TRBJ2-7; D remains unclear. The CDR3 extends over 13 amino acids. Trimming left V 5 bases short and J 0 bases short, with 8 bases between. This chain's CDR3 is CASSVTISYEQYF. The CDR3 DNA follows: TGTGCCAGCAGTGTAACTATCTCCTACGAGCAGTACTTC.